This TCR beta chain was retrieved from a study of blood T cell repertoires in COVID-19. Across the study: Both acute and convalescent COVID-19 samples were obtained from the United States, Italy and Spain. The cDNA or gDNA used as material had been derived from T cells, B-cell-depleted T cells, or PBMCs.

The V end was cut by 4 bases, the J end by 0 bases, with 10 bases between. Germline V gene sequence: CDR1 LGHNA, CDR2 YSLEER. The CDR3 contains 15 residues. Per the authors' pipeline: Estimation of nucleated cell counts was performed using reference gene primer amplification. The repertoire was sequenced with immunoSEQ multiplex PCR; TCRdb's copy has only in-frame clones and lacks some. The V and J calls and the clone size are those of that table, but D and trimming were determined from the DNA. The sample comprises about 280,000 clones, 85% of which are singletons, and 10% to 15% rests with the top ten.

This chain connects TRBV4-3 to TRBJ1-3, with D perhaps TRBD1 (6 bases). Material for sequencing was peripheral blood. This TCR derives from a human donor in a cohort sampled during active COVID-19. The CDR3 sequence is CASSLGASSGNTIYF. CDR3 coding DNA: TGCGCCAGCAGCCTGGGGGCCAGCTCTGGAAACACCATATATTTT.